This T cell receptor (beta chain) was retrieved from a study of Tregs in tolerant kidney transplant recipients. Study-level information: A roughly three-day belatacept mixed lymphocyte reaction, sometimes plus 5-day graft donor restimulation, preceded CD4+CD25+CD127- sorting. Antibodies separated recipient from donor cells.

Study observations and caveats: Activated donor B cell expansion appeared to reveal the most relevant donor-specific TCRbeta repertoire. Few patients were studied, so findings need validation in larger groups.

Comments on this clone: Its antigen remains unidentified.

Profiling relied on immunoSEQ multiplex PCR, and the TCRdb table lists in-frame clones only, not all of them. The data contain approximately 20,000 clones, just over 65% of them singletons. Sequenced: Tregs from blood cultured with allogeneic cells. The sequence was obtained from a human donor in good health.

The CDR3 coding sequence is TGTGCCAGCTCGTATCCCTCTGGAAACACCATATATTTT. Translating it yields CASSYPSGNTIYF. The V and J genes are TRBV7-8 and TRBJ1-3, with unresolved D. This CDR3 comprises 13 residues. Germline lookup yields CDR1 SGHVS and CDR2 FQNEAQ. V lost 8 bases, J lost 0 bases, and 8 bases lay in between.